One and the same sample provided the 5 T cell receptor beta chains below, sequenced in a study of cytomegalovirus exposure and HLA in healthy donors (dated by TCRdb to about 2017). To prepare the library, the immunoSEQ multiplex PCR assay was applied. The multiplex PCR relied on a mix of 60 forward primers for TCR Vbeta segments and 13 reverse primers for TCR Jbeta segments. Here the immuneACCESS table is served through TCRdb, limited to in-frame sequences with V and J called. Missing clones are a known gap in these copies; in checked studies unresolved V genes cover under half, and the rest lacks a known reason. The sample table holds about 130,000 clones, of which just under 80% were seen once. The ten largest account for about 1.1% of the sample. Sequenced material: PBMCs. These receptors all stem from a male donor in good health and CMV-seronegative.

V usage is TRBV4-2 and J usage is TRBJ2-1, with D maybe TRBD1 (6 bases). This CDR3 is built from 16 residues. The V end was cut by 4 bases, the J end by 4 bases, with 17 bases between. The germline V gene has CDR1 LGHNA and CDR2 YNFKEQ. CDR3 sequence reads: CASSREQGEIYNEQFF. CDR3 DNA sequence: TGTGCCAGCAGCCGCGAACAGGGAGAGATATACAATGAGCAGTTCTTC.

The genes are TRBV7-2 and TRBJ2-7; D may be TRBD1 (6 bases). Germline CDR1 is SGHTA and CDR2 is FQGNSA. The CDR3 has 15 residues. Between the trimmed V and J ends, which lost 5 bases and 6 bases, there was a span of 20 bases. CDR3 sequence (DNA): TGTGCCAGCAGCCCACACAGGGTTGTTGGGATCGAGCAGTACTTC. Encoded protein: CASSPHRVVGIEQYF.

This chain links TRBV2 with TRBJ2-7; perhaps TRBD2 as D (7 bases). This CDR3 contains 14 residues. Germline CDR1 is SNHLY and CDR2 is FYNNEI. The V end was cut by 7 bases, the J end by 0 bases, with 13 bases between. In DNA form, the CDR3 reads TGTGCCAGCAATCGGGGGGCCCGCTCCTACGAGCAGTACTTC. It translates to CASNRGARSYEQYF.

The chain has TRBV10-3 and TRBJ2-1; 10 positions match TRBD2. Germline CDR1 reads ENHRY; CDR2 reads SYGVKD. CDR3 length: 15 amino acids. J gave up 9 bases and V 3 bases, and 8 bases lay outside the gene matches. Here the CDR3 DNA reads TGTGCCATCAGTGAAACCCTAGCGGGGGCAACTGAGCAGTTCTTC. It specifies CAISETLAGATEQFF.

The CDR3 DNA reads TGTGCCAGCAGCTTAGGCGGCGGGGAAGGCAGGAATGAGCAGTTCTTC. Translation: CASSLGGGEGRNEQFF. The V gene is TRBV7-9, the J gene TRBJ2-1; D is possibly TRBD2 (6 bases). CDR3 size: 16 residues. Per the germline V gene, CDR1 is SEHNR and CDR2 is FQNEAQ (reference sequence). With 1 base removed from V and 7 bases from J, the gap between germline ends came to 17 bases.